This T cell receptor (beta chain) stems from a study of blood T cell repertoires in COVID-19. The method was immunoSEQ multiplex PCR; TCRdb's version includes in-frame clones alone and lacks a portion of them. The sample has 99,000 or so clones, about four fifths seen once. The specimen was peripheral blood. The sequence came from a woman older than 75 with active or convalescent COVID-19.

This CDR3 is CASSLGQGRYGYTF. The CDR3 region has the DNA TGTGCCAGCAGCTTGGGACAGGGGCGTTATGGCTACACCTTC. The chain couples TRBV5-4 to TRBJ1-2; 8 positions match TRBD1. This CDR3 comprises 14 residues. V trimming: 0 bases; J trimming: 5 bases; junction bases outside the gene matches: 3. Germline V CDR1 and CDR2: SGHNT, YYREEE (reference sequence).